This T cell receptor (beta chain) is drawn from a study of T cells in Graves' hyperthyroidism and ophthalmopathy. Regions amplified from RNA transcripts were the TCR beta CDR3 regions. When the TCR CDR3 underwent first-round RT-PCR, the HTBI primer set was used. Using its own MiXCR run on the multiplex PCR reads, TCRdb lists one record per CDR3 protein. The sample includes fewer than 550,000 distinct CDR3 sequences, 15% to 17% seen only once; the top ten take about 7.7%. The V gene's germline CDR1 is MNHEY and CDR2 SMNVEV (reference sequence). The CDR3 spans 14 residues. V gave up 10 bases and J gave up 0 bases, with 16 bases separating them. There are many counts of this clonotype. The target antigen is unknown. General study findings and limits: Most thyroid clonotypes expanded above 0.001 appeared in blood too. Ophthalmopathy, which appeared later, was predicted by the model a median about 6 months before onset.

Absent ophthalmopathy progression within 18 months defined stable Graves' hyperthyroidism. It was uncontrolled infection, other autoimmune disease, pregnancy or lactation that excluded patients. The source of this sequence is a woman in her late teens or twenties with Graves' hyperthyroidism. The chain employs TRBV27 and TRBJ2-7; D possibly corresponds to TRBD2 (5 bases). The sample consisted of blood. CDR3 DNA sequence: TGTGCCACCTCTCGGACTCAGAGCTCCTACGAGCAGTACTTC. This sequence encodes CATSRTQSSYEQYF.